What follows describes a single T cell receptor (beta chain). Its antigen is still unknown. At one end the junction does not follow the germline gene, possibly because of a read error. This record comes from a study of response to subunit inactivated influenza vaccine. The study, taken as a whole, reports: A suggestion made by the authors is that each seasonal influenza vaccination recruits few new T cells.

TCRdb recomputed calls from the RT-PCR reads with MiXCR, one row per CDR3 protein. The sample includes under 850,000 distinct CDR3 sequences, approximately 17% of them seen just once. The germline V gene encodes CDR1 LGHNA and CDR2 YSLEER. The CDR3 extends over 15 amino acids. This sequence joins TRBV4-3 and TRBJ2-1; TRBD2 is a possible D gene (5 bases). The sequence was collected from a man aged 50-60 years who received an inactivated influenza vaccine. This specimen consisted of PBMCs from blood, obtained about 5 days after vaccination. The CDR3 loop is CASSQESVPSNEPFF. CDR3 DNA sequence: TGCGCCAGCAGCCAAGAATCGGTTCCTAGCAATGAGCCGTTCTTC.